This T cell receptor (beta chain) was sequenced during a study of cytomegalovirus exposure and HLA in healthy donors. Study-level results: 15,000 to 20,000 TCR beta sequences were associated with HLA alleles at 0.05 false discovery rate in a later analysis. The Asian-associated ancestry cluster reportedly had fewer N-insertions than the approximately 610-donor mean in a later analysis.

Use of 60 Vbeta and 13 Jbeta primers characterized the PCR. The table came from immunoSEQ multiplex PCR; TCRdb's copy has only in-frame clones and leaves some out. The sample has about 130,000 clones; over 75% are singletons. Remarks on this clone: Its target is unknown.

Sequencing was performed on PBMCs. The sequence came from a man in his thirties or forties in good health and CMV-seronegative.

The CDR3 bases are TGTGCCAGCAGCGTAGGTAGGTGGAGCACTGAAGCTTTCTTT. Translated, it gives CASSVGRWSTEAFF. This chain joins TRBV9 and TRBJ1-1; D is ambiguous. Trimming shortened V by 0 bases and J by 4 bases, and 10 bases separated the two germline ends. The CDR3 totals 14 residues. Germline V gene data show CDR1 as SGDLS and CDR2 as YYNGEE. Full variable domain (rest looked up from reference TRBV9 and TRBJ1-1): DSGVTQTPKHLITATGQRVTLRCSPRSGDLSVYWYQQSLDQGLQFLIQYYNGEERAKGNILERFSAQQFPDLHSELNLSSLELGDSALYFCASSVGRWSTEAFFGQGTRLTVV.